The T cell receptor (beta chain) described here comes from a study of OX40 agonist ivuxolimab in advanced cancers. Across the whole study: Patients achieving partial responses numbered three: one hepatocellular carcinoma case and two cutaneous melanoma cases. Study-wide points: Averaged across samples, CD8+ T cells carried more expanded clones than CD4+ did.

Profiling relied on immunoSEQ multiplex PCR, and the TCRdb table lists in-frame clones only, not all of them. The sample contains more than 85,000 clones, 90% of which appear only once. As to this clone: Its specificity is unknown.

The CDR3 spans 14 residues. CDR1 is SGHRS, CDR2 YFSETQ, per germline. V lost 4 bases and J lost 0, with 11 bases in between. Sequenced material: CD4+ or CD8+ T cells sorted from blood, taken in a trial of the OX40 agonist ivuxolimab. This sequence originates from an adult with an advanced solid tumor such as melanoma, head and neck, liver or kidney cancer. V gene TRBV5-1 combines with J gene TRBJ2-7; D may be TRBD2 (5 bases). The CDR3 nucleotides read TGCGCCAGCAGCGAGTTGGGGAGCTCCTACGAGCAGTACTTC. Its translation: CASSELGSSYEQYF. Based on the CDR3 plus reference TRBV5-1 and TRBJ2-7, the full variable domain is KAGVTQTPRYLIKTRGQQVTLSCSPISGHRSVSWYQQTPGQGLQFLFEYFSETQRNKGNFPGRFSGRQFSNSRSEMNVSTLELGDSALYLCASSELGSSYEQYFGPGTRLTVT.